This T cell receptor (beta chain) was obtained from a study of T cells in Graves' hyperthyroidism and ophthalmopathy. Overall study: Peripheral blood was secured at the point of initial diagnosis, before any treatment.

Findings and limits, study-wide: In simple terms, a model built on 13 V-J features told ophthalmopathy apart from stable hyperthyroidism.

RNA transcripts served as the template for amplifying TCR beta CDR3 regions. First-round RT-PCR of the TCR CDR3 relied on the HTBI primer set. TCRdb analysed the multiplex PCR reads with MiXCR anew, one entry per CDR3 protein. The sample has approximately 600,000 distinct CDR3 sequences, less than 25% seen once; the top ten hold over 30%. Worth noting for this clonotype: The antigen remains undetermined.

V gave up 1 base and J gave up 5 bases, with 14 bases separating them. The germline CDR1 and CDR2 sequences are DFQATT and SNEGSKA (reference sequence). CDR3 length: 14 amino acids. Patients with ophthalmopathy all had a Clinical Activity Score of at least 3, a NOSPECS grade of at least 4 and duration under 3 months. PBMCs were derived from roughly 10 ml fresh peripheral blood. The sample taken for sequencing was blood. This TCR came from a man in his thirties or forties with Graves' ophthalmopathy. The chain uses TRBV20-1 and TRBJ2-5, with D perhaps TRBD2 (7 bases). The CDR3 protein is CSARVVGGGETQYF. The CDR3 bases are TGCAGTGCTAGAGTCGTGGGAGGGGGGGAGACCCAGTACTTC.